This TCR beta chain was recovered during a study of cytomegalovirus exposure and HLA in healthy donors. Donors in the study were healthy people who gave bone marrow. Donors showed nominal health when sampled, although they likely had unrecorded immune exposures. On this clone itself: The antigen is unknown.

Broader study findings: When presence/absence was analysed, sequencing depth was taken to be roughly uniform across donors.

Primers: 60 Vbeta forward and 13 Jbeta reverse. Sequencing was performed with immunoSEQ multiplex PCR; in TCRdb, only in-frame clones are kept and a portion is missing. The sample shows roughly 100,000 clones, more than 75% of them seen only once. V dropped 0 bases and J dropped 4 bases, with 14 bases sitting between them. The CDR3 runs 16 residues. The germline V gene encodes CDR1 SGHRS and CDR2 YFSETQ. This clonotype originated in a middle-aged woman in good health and CMV-seronegative. The V and J genes are TRBV5-1 and TRBJ1-3; D unresolved. Sequencing was carried out using PBMCs. Written as DNA, the CDR3 is TGCGCCAGCAGCTTGGCCGGGCCGGGGTACGGAAACACCATATATTTT. It encodes CASSLAGPGYGNTIYF.